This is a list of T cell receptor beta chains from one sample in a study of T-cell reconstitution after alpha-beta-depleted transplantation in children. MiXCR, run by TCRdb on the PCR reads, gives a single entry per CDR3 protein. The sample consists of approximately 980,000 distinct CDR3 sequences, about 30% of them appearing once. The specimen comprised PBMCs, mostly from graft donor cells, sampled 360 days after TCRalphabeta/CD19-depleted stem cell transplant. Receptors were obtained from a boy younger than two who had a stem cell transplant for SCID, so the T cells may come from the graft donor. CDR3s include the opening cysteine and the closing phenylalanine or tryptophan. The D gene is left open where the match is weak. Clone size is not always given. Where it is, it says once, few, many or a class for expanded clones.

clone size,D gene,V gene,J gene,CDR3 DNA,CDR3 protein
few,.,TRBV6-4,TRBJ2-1,TGTGCCAGCAGTGCCACTCCAAACACTGGGATAGAGCAGTTCTTC,CASSATPNTGIEQFF
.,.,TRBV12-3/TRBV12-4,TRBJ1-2,TGTGCCAGCAGTTTAGAAGGGGTTGGCGGCTACACCTTC,CASSLEGVGGYTF
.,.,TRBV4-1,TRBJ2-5,TGCGCCAGCAGCTCCCGCCCCGGGACACCCGAAGGAGAGACCCAGTACTTC,CASSSRPGTPEGETQYF
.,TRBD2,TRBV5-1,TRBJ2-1,TGCGCCAGCAGTCGTGGGGGCGGGGGGGCCTACAATGAGCAGTTCTTC,CASSRGGGGAYNEQFF
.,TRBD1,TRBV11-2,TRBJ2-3,TGTGCCAGCGTACGGACAGGGGGCAACCCCACAGATACGCAGTATTTT,CASVRTGGNPTDTQYF
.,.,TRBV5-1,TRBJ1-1,TGCGCCAGCAGCTCGAACAAAAAGCGGTTCGGGACTGAAGCTTTCTTT,CASSSNKKRFGTEAFF
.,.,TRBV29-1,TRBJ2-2,TGCAGCGTCGAGCATCTGGACACCGGGGAGCTGTTTTTT,CSVEHLDTGELFF
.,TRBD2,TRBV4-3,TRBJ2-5,TGCGCCAGCAGCCAAGAACTAGCGGGGGGGGTAGAGACCCAGTACTTC,CASSQELAGGVETQYF
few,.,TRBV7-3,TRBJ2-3,TGTGCCAGCAGCCGGGCCCGACAGAGGGTAACCACAGATACGCAGTATTTT,CASSRARQRVTTDTQYF
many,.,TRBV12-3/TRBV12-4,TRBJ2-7,TGTGCCAGCAGTTTAGCGGGTACAGGCTACGAGCAGTACTTC,CASSLAGTGYEQYF
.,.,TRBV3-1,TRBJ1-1,TGTGCCAGCAGCCATGCAGGGACTTCGGCTGAAGCTTTCTTT,CASSHAGTSAEAFF
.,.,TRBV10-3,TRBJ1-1,TGTGCCATCGGGGAACAGATCCAAGCTTTCTTT,CAIGEQIQAFF
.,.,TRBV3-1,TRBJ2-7,TGTGCCAGCACCCAAAGTGGGGGCGAGCAGTACTTC,CASTQSGGEQYF
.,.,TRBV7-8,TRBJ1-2,TGTGCCAGCAGCTTGGGGATACGTGGAGAGGGCTACACCTTC,CASSLGIRGEGYTF
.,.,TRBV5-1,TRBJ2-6,TGCGCCAGCAGCGTCGGAAGGACCTCTGGGGCCAACGTCCTGACTTTC,CASSVGRTSGANVLTF
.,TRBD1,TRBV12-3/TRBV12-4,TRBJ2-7,TGTGCCAGCAGTTTATTCGCAGGGGGCACCTACGAGCAGTACTTC,CASSLFAGGTYEQYF
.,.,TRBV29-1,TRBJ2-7,TGCAGCGTTGTGGACAAACCCTACGAGCAGTACTTC,CSVVDKPYEQYF
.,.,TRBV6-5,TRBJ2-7,TGTGCCAGCAGTTACGGGCCAAACACCTACGAGCAGTACTTC,CASSYGPNTYEQYF
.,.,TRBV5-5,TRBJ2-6,TGTGCCAGCAGCTTCCTGGGACACCTACTCTCTGGGGCCAACGTCCTGACTTTC,CASSFLGHLLSGANVLTF
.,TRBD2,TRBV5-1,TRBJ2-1,TGCGCCAGCAGCTCCACCCTAGCGGGGGGAGTTGAGCAGTTCTTC,CASSSTLAGGVEQFF
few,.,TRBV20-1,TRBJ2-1,TGCAGTGCTAGAATGGCTGACAATGAGCAGTTCTTC,CSARMADNEQFF
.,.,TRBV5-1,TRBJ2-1,TGCGCCAGCAGCTTGGCGGGCCCCCAGCCCCCTCGGTACAATGAGCAGTTCTTC,CASSLAGPQPPRYNEQFF
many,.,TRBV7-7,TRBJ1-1,TGTGCCAGCCCACGAGTCACTGAAGCTTTCTTT,CASPRVTEAFF
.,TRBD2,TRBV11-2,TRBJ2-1,TGTGCCAGCAGCTTAGTTCAGGGACTAGTTAATGAGCAGTTCTTC,CASSLVQGLVNEQFF
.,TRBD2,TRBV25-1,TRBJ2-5,TGTGCCAGCAGTCCAAGGGGCAGTCTAGCGGGGGATGAGACCCAGTACTTC,CASSPRGSLAGDETQYF
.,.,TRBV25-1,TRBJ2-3,TGTGCCAGCAGTGGAGACGTCCGCCGGGATACGCAGTATTTT,CASSGDVRRDTQYF
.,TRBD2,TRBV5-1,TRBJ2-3,TGCGCCAGCAGCTGGCCCGTGACTAGCGGGGGTACGCAGTATTTT,CASSWPVTSGGTQYF
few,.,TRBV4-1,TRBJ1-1,TGCGCCAGCAGCGGATCCATTACCGTGAACACTGAAGCTTTCTTT,CASSGSITVNTEAFF
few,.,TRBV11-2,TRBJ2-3,TGTGCCAGCAGCTTAGGGGTTGGAGGGGCGCCAGCTACAGATACGCAGTATTTT,CASSLGVGGAPATDTQYF